One sample yielded the 26 T cell receptor beta chains listed below, sequenced in a study of identical twins. TCRdb used MiXCR to reprocess the 5' RACE reads, holding one entry per CDR3 protein. The table lists about 250,000 distinct CDR3 sequences, around 7.6% of them singletons. The same data also went into a second study, on yellow fever vaccine responses in identical twins.

The sequenced material came from CD8+ T cells sorted from blood. Receptor source: a woman aged 18-29 years in good health.

This clonotype came up many times. The chain recombines TRBV13 with TRBJ2-3, with TRBD2 identical over 13 bases. V gave up 2 bases and J gave up 8 bases; unmatched junction bases: 13. Germline lookup yields CDR1 PRHDT and CDR2 FYEKMQ (reference sequence). CDR3 length equals 18 residues. CDR3 coding DNA: TGTGCCAGCAGCTTAACCTCGGGACTAGCGGGGTTCCCGATTACGCAGTATTTT. Its protein is CASSLTSGLAGFPITQYF.

The chain links TRBV5-1 to TRBJ2-6; tentative D call: TRBD1 (5 bases). CDR3 size: 16 residues. Trimming took 3 bases from V and 0 from J, leaving 10 bases between them. Germline CDR1 is SGHRS and CDR2 is YFSETQ. The CDR3 DNA reads TGCGCCAGCAGCTACGACAGAGACTCTGGGGCCAACGTCCTGACTTTC. Encoded protein: CASSYDRDSGANVLTF.

This clonotype was recorded many times. The V and J genes are TRBV4-1 and TRBJ2-1; D gene unclear. CDR1 MGHRA and CDR2 YSYEKL come from the germline V gene. Between the trimmed V and J ends, which lost 1 base and 6 bases, there was a span of 7 bases. The length of the CDR3 is 13 residues. The CDR3, as DNA: TGCGCCAGCAGCCAAGGGTTATTCAATGAGCAGTTCTTC. As protein: CASSQGLFNEQFF.

The chain couples TRBV28 to TRBJ2-7; 7 positions agree with TRBD1. Germline V gene sequence: CDR1 MDHEN, CDR2 SYDVKM. There are 16 residues in the CDR3. Germline trimming cut 1 base from V and 2 bases from J; bases unmatched to any gene: 8. CDR3 residues: CASSLSALGTAYEQYV. CDR3 nucleotides: TGTGCCAGCAGTTTATCGGCATTAGGGACAGCCTACGAGCAGTACGTC.

The chain links TRBV3-1 to TRBJ2-1; 8 bases are shared with TRBD2. There are 15 residues in the CDR3. Germline CDR1 and CDR2: LGHDT and YNNKEL (reference sequence). Unmatched junction bases numbered 10, after V lost 4 bases and J lost 8 bases. The CDR3 DNA follows: TGTGCCAGCAGCCCCCTGTCGGGAGGGGTTGATGAGCAGTTCTTC. Its protein is CASSPLSGGVDEQFF.

This clonotype came up many times. V usage is TRBV5-1 and J usage is TRBJ2-1; TRBD2 might be the D (5 bases). Germline CDR1 SGHRS, CDR2 YFSETQ. The CDR3 runs 15 residues. The V and J ends lost 3 bases and 8 bases respectively, with 18 bases between them. The DNA of the CDR3 is TGCGCCAGCAGCTATAGCGCGACGGGGTGGGATGAGCAGTTCTTC. Translated: CASSYSATGWDEQFF.

The V call is TRBV11-2, the J call TRBJ2-3; TRBD2 aligns across 14 bases. J lost 0 bases, V lost 4 bases, and 9 bases had no gene match. The germline gives CDR1 SGHAT, CDR2 FQNNGV. The CDR3 extends over 19 amino acids. The CDR3 nucleotides are TGTGCCAGCAGCTCACCGGGACTAGCGGGGGATACTAGCACAGATACGCAGTATTTT. This codes for CASSSPGLAGDTSTDTQYF.

This clonotype occurred many times. The genes are TRBV12-3 or TRBV12-4 and TRBJ1-5, with 8 bases that match TRBD1. The CDR3 length is 15 residues. With 6 bases clipped from V and 2 bases from J, the junction kept 6 bases outside the gene matches. The CDR3 DNA is TGTGCCAGCAGAGCCCCGGGACAGGGCAATCAGCCCCAGCATTTT. It yields the protein CASRAPGQGNQPQHF.

The chain employs TRBV20-1 and TRBJ2-1, with D possibly being TRBD1 or TRBD2 (6 bases each). The CDR3 length is 15 residues. V was clipped by 6 bases and J by 6 bases, with 21 bases between them. CDR1 and CDR2 from the germline V gene are DFQATT and SNEGSKA (reference sequence). In DNA form, the CDR3 reads TGCAGTGCCCCAGCAAGGGGGGTTGGGCTCAATGAGCAGTTCTTC. It is translated as CSAPARGVGLNEQFF.

The genes are TRBV5-6 and TRBJ2-1; 7 bases agree with TRBD1. This CDR3 is built from 14 residues. CDR1 and CDR2 from the germline V gene are SGHDT and YYEEEE. V gave up 1 base and J gave up 10 bases; unmatched junction bases: 8. CDR3 residues: CASSLTDLDREQFF. The CDR3 DNA is TGTGCCAGCAGCTTGACCGATTTGGACAGGGAGCAGTTCTTC. The whole variable domain, filled in from reference TRBV5-6 and TRBJ2-1, reads DAGVTQSPTHLIKTRGQQVTLRCSPKSGHDTVSWYQQALGQGPQFIFQYYEEEERQRGNFPDRFSGHQFPNYSSELNVNALLLGDSALYLCASSLTDLDREQFFGPGTRLTVL.

This clonotype was counted many times. The rearrangement links TRBV7-9 to TRBJ2-2, with TRBD1 matching over 9 bases. Germline CDR1 SEHNR, CDR2 FQNEAQ (reference sequence). The length of the CDR3 is 15 residues. The J segment lost 3 bases and the V segment lost 2 bases, leaving 1 base of the junction unmatched. CDR3 in DNA: TGTGCCAGCAGCTTATGGACAGGGGACACCGGGGAGCTGTTTTTT. It yields the protein CASSLWTGDTGELFF.

This clonotype was counted a few times. The chain is built from TRBV12-3 or TRBV12-4 and TRBJ1-1; D is undetermined. The CDR3 is made up of 14 amino acids. Deletions cut 5 bases from V and 7 bases from J, with 17 bases between. The CDR3 sequence: CASSRPGNWGEAFF. Here the CDR3 DNA reads TGTGCCAGCAGTCGACCGGGGAACTGGGGTGAAGCTTTCTTT.

This clonotype has a count of ten or more. V is TRBV29-1 and J is TRBJ2-7, with D unresolved. This CDR3 spans 14 amino acids. V lost 0 bases and J lost 0, with 9 bases in between. The germline gives CDR1 SQVTM, CDR2 ANQGSEA. CDR3 sequence (DNA): TGCAGCGTTGAAGATACGTCGAGCTCCTACGAGCAGTACTTC. This codes for CSVEDTSSSYEQYF.

This clonotype has just a few counts. This chain connects TRBV4-1 to TRBJ1-1, with D maybe TRBD1 (5 bases). The CDR3 sequence is 16 residues long. Germline V gives CDR1 MGHRA, CDR2 YSYEKL. V was shortened by 4 bases and J by 1 base, with 16 bases between the two germline ends. The chain's CDR3 is CASSRIDRTTNTEAFF. In nucleotides, the CDR3 is TGCGCCAGCAGCCGCATAGACAGAACCACGAACACTGAAGCTTTCTTT.

This clonotype was recorded many times. The rearrangement links TRBV12-3 or TRBV12-4 to TRBJ2-1, with a weak D call TRBD2 (7 bases). V gave up 6 bases and J gave up 0 bases, with 18 bases separating them. The CDR3 loop spans 17 amino acids. In nucleotides, the CDR3 is TGTGCCAGCAGGTCCGACTACAGGGAGGGCTCCTACAATGAGCAGTTCTTC. The encoded protein is CASRSDYREGSYNEQFF.

This clonotype was observed a few times. The V gene is TRBV5-5, the J gene TRBJ2-7; D might be TRBD1 or TRBD2, each matching 5 bases. The germline gives CDR1 SGHKS, CDR2 YYEKEE (reference sequence). V shed 4 bases and J shed 3 bases, with 11 bases lying between them. The CDR3 spans 13 residues. DNA of the CDR3: TGTGCCAGCAGCCCCTGGGACGGCTACGAGCAGTACTTC. Its protein product is CASSPWDGYEQYF.

This chain connects TRBV9 to TRBJ2-2, with D possibly TRBD2 on 6 matching bases. The CDR3 totals 16 residues. In germline, CDR1 is SGDLS, CDR2 YYNGEE. The ends were cut back, 4 bases at V and 0 bases at J, with 13 bases in the middle. As DNA, the CDR3 is TGTGCCAGCAGCCCTCGACTAGACCCGAACACCGGGGAGCTGTTTTTT. Translation: CASSPRLDPNTGELFF.

The genes are TRBV14 and TRBJ2-6, with a possible D match to TRBD1 (5 bases). CDR1 and CDR2 (germline): SGHDN, FVKESK. This CDR3 is built from 15 residues. V shed 2 bases and J shed 3 bases, with 8 bases lying between them. DNA for the CDR3: TGTGCCAGCAGCCAAAAGGGGTTTGGGGCCAACGTCCTGACTTTC. It translates to CASSQKGFGANVLTF. The full variable domain, with the rest looked up from reference TRBV14 and TRBJ2-6, is EAGVTQFPSHSVIEKGQTVTLRCDPISGHDNLYWYRRVMGKEIKFLLHFVKESKQDESGMPNNRFLAERTGGTYSTLKVQPAELEDSGVYFCASSQKGFGANVLTFGAGSRLTVL.

The chain employs TRBV4-1 and TRBJ2-5, with D perhaps TRBD1 or TRBD2 (6 bases each). V lost 11 bases, J lost 0 bases, and 19 bases lay in between. The length of the CDR3 is 15 residues. Looked up from germline, CDR1 is MGHRA and CDR2 is YSYEKL. The CDR3 bases are TGCGCCTCAGCCCAGGGGCGGGGCTACCAAGAGACCCAGTACTTC. Its translation: CASAQGRGYQETQYF.

This clonotype showed up many times. For the CDR3, the DNA is TGTGCCAGCAGCAGCCCCGGGACAGAGACTAACTATGGCTACACCTTC. Amino acids: CASSSPGTETNYGYTF. V usage is TRBV7-9 and J usage is TRBJ1-2, with TRBD1 matching 7 bases. Germline CDR1 is SEHNR and CDR2 is FQNEAQ (reference sequence). V lost 5 bases and J lost 0; bases outside the gene matches: 9. CDR3 size: 16 residues.

In its sample, this clonotype was seen many times. The V call is TRBV12-3 or TRBV12-4, the J call TRBJ2-7; the D gene is possibly TRBD2 (6 bases). The CDR3 totals 13 residues. With 6 bases removed from V and 5 bases from J, the gap between germline ends came to 14 bases. As DNA, the CDR3 is TGTGCCAGCAGCCCGGGAGCAGCCCACGAGCAGTACGTC. The encoded protein is CASSPGAAHEQYV.

The rearrangement joins TRBV12-3 or TRBV12-4 to TRBJ2-1; D unresolved. Trimming removed 6 bases from V and 8 bases from J, with 11 bases in between. The CDR3 is made up of 12 amino acids. DNA of the CDR3: TGTGCCAGCAGCCCGTCGAGTGATGAGCAGTTCTTC. Amino acid sequence: CASSPSSDEQFF.

This clonotype has ten or more counts. The rearrangement uses TRBV28 and TRBJ1-2; no firm D call. Germline CDR1 and CDR2: MDHEN and SYDVKM. V was trimmed by 5 bases and J by 6 bases, leaving 16 bases between them. This CDR3 is built from 14 residues. The CDR3 coding sequence is TGTGCCAGCAGTCAAATCCAGGTGGAACATGGCTACACCTTC. Protein: CASSQIQVEHGYTF.

The table lists this clonotype with a few counts. The chain uses TRBV7-6 and TRBJ2-5; D is unresolved. CDR1 and CDR2 from the germline V gene are SGHVS and FNYEAQ. This CDR3 is 14 amino acids long. V lost 1 base to trimming and J lost 3 bases, with 9 bases between them. Here the CDR3 reads CASSLDLEKETQYF. The CDR3 DNA follows: TGTGCCAGCAGCTTAGACTTGGAGAAAGAGACCCAGTACTTC.

This clonotype was detected ten times or more. This chain joins TRBV6-5 and TRBJ2-3, with D uncertain. The CDR3 runs 13 residues. V shed 2 bases and J shed 3 bases, with 6 bases lying between them. The germline CDR1 and CDR2 sequences are MNHEY and SVGAGI. Written as DNA, the CDR3 is TGTGCCAGCAGTTACGCAGAAACAGATACGCAGTATTTT. Translating gives CASSYAETDTQYF.

This clonotype has ten or more counts. This rearrangement joins TRBV24-1 to TRBJ2-3; perhaps TRBD1 as D (5 bases). The CDR3 totals 15 residues. V was cut by 3 bases and J by 1 base, with 10 bases left in between. Germline V gene sequence: CDR1 KGHDR, CDR2 SFDVKD. The CDR3 DNA reads TGTGCCACCAGTGATCCTTTAGGGGGCACAGATACGCAGTATTTT. Translated: CATSDPLGGTDTQYF.